This T cell receptor (beta chain) derives from a study of OX40 agonist ivuxolimab in advanced cancers. Study in general: Dose-escalation cases comprised hepatocellular carcinoma, melanoma, renal cell or head and neck cancer. Males comprised 82.7% of the group, whose mean age was about 62 years (range 23 to 79). In three patients, partial responses were observed, one with hepatocellular carcinoma and two with cutaneous melanoma. Study-level findings and limits: With doses of 0.1 to 3.0 mg/kg, CD4+ and CD8+ blood T cells had undergone clonal expansion by week 6.

A word on this clone: Its cognate antigen is unknown. A far more abundant clone sits one base away, making this likely a read error.

This table comes from immunoSEQ multiplex PCR, and its TCRdb copy is limited to in-frame clones, with some not included. The profile covers roughly 70,000 clones, with more than 75% appearing a single time and under 7.5% taken by the ten largest. This CDR3 comprises 18 residues. This TCR was recovered from an adult with an advanced solid tumor such as melanoma, head and neck, liver or kidney cancer. This sequence joins TRBV5-2 and TRBJ1-2; whether TRBD1, the table's D call, matches the DNA was not checked. TRBV5-2 is tagged as a pseudogene. Sequenced material: CD4+ or CD8+ T cells sorted from blood, taken in a trial of the OX40 agonist ivuxolimab. The CDR3 DNA reads as TGTGCCAGCAGCCACCAATTCAGGCGGGTCCCCAGGGGCTATGGCTACACCTTC. Translated: CASSHQFRRVPRGYGYTF.